The text below deals with one TCR beta chain. This clone was counted ten times or more. Its recognized antigen is unknown. One base away there is no much larger clone; base qualities are not given. From cysteine to phenylalanine, the CDR3 is 13 amino acids long. The only DNA kept is the CDR3, 39 bases in frame from the first base. The junction carries 10 bases between V and J, which are trimmed by 6 bases and 1 base respectively. For CDR1 and CDR2, the germline V gene lists MDHEN and SYDVKM. None of the patients had been given any treatment before thyroid surgery. Using T-cell receptor beta sequencing, the study looked back at clinical samples from patients collected from 2012 to 2018. Libraries were made using PCR. TCRdb lists the instrument as Illumina HiSeq 4000. High-throughput sequencing was used to profile the TCR beta-chain CDR3 region of each patient. The source study handled its data this way. The researchers built a classifier to tell apart papillary thyroid cancer patients with distant metastasis, based on CDR3 differences among clinicopathological groups. The Shannon index was used to assess repertoire diversity, and the Morisita-Horn index was used to assess tumor-blood repertoire similarity. The raw public data were reprocessed by TCRdb itself: fastp quality trimming at Q25, MiXCR clonotype calling, in-frame beta chains only. It is TCRdb's table, rather than the study itself, that gives the V and J calls and clone size. The sample data list 22,000 or so clones, and about 40% of these were observed just once. The top ten constitute roughly 20% of the sample.

The source of the sample is a study of metastatic and nonmetastatic thyroid tumors (dated by TCRdb to 2018 to 2021). For context, the study as a whole: The researchers compared repertoires between peripheral blood samples and tumor or nodule tissue samples from patients with malignant or benign thyroid disease.

Points the paper makes about the study in general: In both blood and tumor samples, malignant tumors were reported to have significantly higher TCR beta diversity than benign nodules.

Specimen: blood. The chain is made from TRBV28 and TRBJ2-7, with a tentative D gene TRBD1 over 6 matching bases. This sequence originates from a male donor with papillary thyroid cancer or a benign thyroid nodule (not recorded which). Some clones in this sample may be carry-over from other donors' samples. The CDR3 reads as follows: CASRSGTSYEQYF. The DNA sequence is given as TGTGCCAGCAGGTCCGGGACATCCTACGAGCAGTACTTC.